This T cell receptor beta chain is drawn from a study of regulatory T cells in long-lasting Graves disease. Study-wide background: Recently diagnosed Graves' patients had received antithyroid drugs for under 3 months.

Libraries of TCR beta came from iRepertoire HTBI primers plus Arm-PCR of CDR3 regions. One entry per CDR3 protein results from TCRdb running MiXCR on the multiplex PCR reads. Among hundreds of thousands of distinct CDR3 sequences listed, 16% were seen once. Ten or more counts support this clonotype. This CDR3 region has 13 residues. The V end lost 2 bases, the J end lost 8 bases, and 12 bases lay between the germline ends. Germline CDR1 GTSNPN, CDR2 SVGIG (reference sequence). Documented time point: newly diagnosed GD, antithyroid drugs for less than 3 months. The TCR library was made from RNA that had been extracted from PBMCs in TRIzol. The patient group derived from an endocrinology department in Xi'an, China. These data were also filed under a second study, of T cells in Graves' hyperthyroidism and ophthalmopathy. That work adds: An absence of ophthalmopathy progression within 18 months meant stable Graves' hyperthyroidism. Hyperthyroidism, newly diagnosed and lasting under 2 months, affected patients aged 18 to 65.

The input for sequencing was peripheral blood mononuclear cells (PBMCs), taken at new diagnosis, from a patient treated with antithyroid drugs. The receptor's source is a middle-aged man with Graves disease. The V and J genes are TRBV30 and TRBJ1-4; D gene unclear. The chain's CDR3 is CAWSLTFSEKLFF. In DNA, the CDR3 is TGTGCCTGGAGTTTGACCTTCTCCGAAAAACTGTTTTTT. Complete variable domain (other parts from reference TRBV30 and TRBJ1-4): SQTIHQWPATLVQPVGSPLSLECTVEGTSNPNLYWYRQAAGRGLQLLFYSVGIGQISSEVPQNLSASRPQDRQFILSSKKLLLSDSGFYLCAWSLTFSEKLFFGSGTQLSVL.